The 2 T cell receptor beta chains reported below all come from one sample, sequenced in a study of T-cell memory formation after mild COVID-19. From the 5' RACE reads, TCRdb called clonotypes with MiXCR, one entry per CDR3 protein. The table has some 82,000 distinct CDR3 sequences, over 10% seen once. Sequencing was carried out using PBMCs or a T cell subset sorted from them (not recorded which). Every receptor here comes from a young man who had mild COVID-19 (a few samples of this study predate the infection). Cell type and time point are not known.

This clonotype was observed at least ten times. The chain recombines TRBV5-1 with TRBJ2-1; 8 bases fit TRBD1. Germline assignment: CDR1 SGHRS and CDR2 YFSETQ. The V gene end was trimmed by 4 bases and the J gene end by 7 bases; junction bases not matched to a gene: 7. This CDR3 comprises 14 residues. CDR3 sequence: CASSLWTGQNEQFF. CDR3 bases: TGCGCCAGCAGCCTCTGGACAGGGCAGAATGAGCAGTTCTTC.

This clonotype has just a few counts. V usage is TRBV4-2 and J usage is TRBJ2-3; TRBD2 agrees at 15 bases. The CDR3 has 18 residues. From germline, CDR1 is LGHNA and CDR2 YNFKEQ. Losses at the gene ends were 6 bases for V and 5 bases for J; bases not matched to a gene: 12. Here the CDR3 DNA reads TGTGCCAGCAGTCCCCTCCTTGGGACTAGCGGGGGGAAAGATACGCAGTATTTT. It codes for CASSPLLGTSGGKDTQYF.